One and the same sample provided the 8 T cell receptor beta chains below, sequenced in a study of vaccination effects on CD4 cells after COVID-19 (dated by TCRdb to about 2022). In the ViraFEST assay, PBMC were stimulated with viral peptide pools, and TCR sequencing was then used to find antigen-specific CD4+ T cell clonotypes based on their expansion. After around eleven days of culture, CD4+ T cells were isolated with the EasySep CD4+ T cell isolation kit. Two doses of either the BNT162b2 or the mRNA-1273 mRNA SARS-CoV-2 vaccine were administered to participants. Antigens of these TCRs are unknown. Library preparation employed the immunoSEQ multiplex PCR assay. The clones in this table, taken by TCRdb from immuneACCESS, are in-frame only. Not every clone is retained; where verified, under half of the shortfall comes from an unresolved V gene, and the cause of the rest is unknown. The table for this sample lists about 30,000 clones; roughly 71% of them were counted only once. The ten largest clones take up about a sixth of the sample.

Here the sequenced sample was CD4+ T cells from PBMCs cultured with HCoV-OC43 spike peptides, taken after COVID-19 vaccination. The cell subset or site label here, explained by the study, means: HCoV-OC43 spike overlapping peptide pool stimulation. These receptors were taken from a human donor who received a COVID-19 vaccine.

The genes are TRBV19 and TRBJ2-1, with 12 bases matching TRBD2. The CDR3 is 18 amino acids. V lost 3 bases, J lost 3 bases, and 9 bases stayed unmatched. CDR1 and CDR2 (germline): LNHDA, SQIVND (reference sequence). CDR3 residues: CASSISLTSGGLYNEQFF. CDR3 DNA: TGTGCCAGTAGTATCTCGTTGACTAGCGGGGGCCTCTACAATGAGCAGTTCTTC.

V and J are TRBV18 and TRBJ1-1; maybe TRBD1 (5 bases). This CDR3 has 16 residues. The germline V and J ends were trimmed by 0 bases and 1 base, with 12 bases remaining between them. The germline gives CDR1 KGHSH, CDR2 LQKENI. The CDR3 DNA sequence: TGTGCCAGCTCACCACCGTTGCGGGGGACGAACACTGAAGCTTTCTTT. It codes for CASSPPLRGTNTEAFF.

This chain links TRBV30 with TRBJ1-2, with 8 bases that match TRBD1. Germline loops: CDR1 GTSNPN, CDR2 SVGIG (reference sequence). After removal of 0 bases from V and 1 base from J, the junction contained 16 bases not matched to a gene. The CDR3 has 19 residues. CDR3 sequence reads: CAWSVRVLSIRGRNYGYTF. The CDR3 DNA follows: TGTGCCTGGAGTGTAAGGGTTCTATCTATCAGGGGGCGTAACTATGGCTACACCTTC.

This clone was observed once. CDR3 in amino acids: CASSGASYNEQFF. The CDR3 DNA follows: TGTGCCAGTTCGGGCGCTTCCTACAATGAGCAGTTCTTC. V is TRBV19 and J is TRBJ2-1; D is unresolved. Trimming removed 8 bases from V and 1 base from J, with 9 bases in between. The CDR3 runs to 13 residues. Germline values: CDR1 LNHDA, CDR2 SQIVND (reference sequence).

The chain employs TRBV9 and TRBJ2-3, with D tentatively TRBD1 (7 bases). The CDR3 is 14 residues long. V lost 0 bases and J lost 5, with 10 bases in between. Germline V gene sequence: CDR1 SGDLS, CDR2 YYNGEE. The CDR3 DNA reads TGTGCCAGCAGCGTAGTGCAGGGGGGAGATACGCAGTATTTT. Protein: CASSVVQGGDTQYF.

The chain uses TRBV12-5 and TRBJ2-2, with 8 bases identical to TRBD1. Germline V gene lookup returns CDR1 LGHNT and CDR2 FRNRAP. This CDR3 is 14 amino acids long. V lost 8 bases and J lost 5; bases outside the gene matches: 7. The CDR3 DNA sequence: TGTGCTAGTTCTTCGCAGGGGGCAACCGGGGAGCTGTTTTTT. Amino acid sequence: CASSSQGATGELFF.

V usage is TRBV19 and J usage is TRBJ1-4, with D tentatively TRBD1 (6 bases). This CDR3 comprises 14 residues. V gave up 7 bases and J gave up 6 bases, with 15 bases separating them. CDR1 is LNHDA, CDR2 SQIVND, per germline (reference sequence). CDR3 region: CASTSGEGDEKLFF. Written as DNA, the CDR3 is TGTGCCAGTACCTCCGGGGAGGGGGATGAAAAACTGTTTTTT. Full variable domain (outside the CDR3, taken from reference TRBV19 and TRBJ1-4): DGGITQSPKYLFRKEGQNVTLSCEQNLNHDAMYWYRQDPGQGLRLIYYSQIVNDFQKGDIAEGYSVSREKKESFPLTVTSAQKNPTAFYLCASTSGEGDEKLFFGSGTQLSVL.

This clone was recorded a few times. The V gene is TRBV4-2, the J gene TRBJ2-7; TRBD2 matches at 10 bases. J gave up 4 bases and V 6 bases, and 6 bases lay outside the gene matches. The CDR3 contains 14 residues. Germline CDR1 and CDR2: LGHNA and YNFKEQ. The CDR3: CASRNGLADYEQYF. The CDR3 nucleotides are TGTGCCAGCAGAAACGGACTAGCGGATTACGAGCAGTACTTC.